This entry lists 17 T cell receptor beta chains sequenced from one sample in a study of T cells expressing NK-cell markers. Reanalyzing the 5' RACE reads, TCRdb keeps one entry per CDR3 protein, without DNA. This repertoire includes roughly 110,000 distinct CDR3 sequences. The sequenced material came from blood T cells: a sorted CD56 or NKG2C T cell subset, CD4+ or CD8+ T cells, or bulk PBMC T cells (not recorded which). Every receptor here comes from a woman between 18 and 69 years old in good health.

The J gene is TRBJ2-5, the V gene TRBV6-2 or TRBV6-3; TCRdb picks TRBD2, but there is no DNA to check that call. This CDR3 comprises 17 residues. Germline values: CDR1 MNHEY, CDR2 SVGEGT. The CDR3 loop is CASSPRLGKRGWETQYF.

V is TRBV12-3 or TRBV12-4 and J is TRBJ2-1; TCRdb outputs TRBD1, but without DNA this stays unchecked. The CDR3 has 14 amino acids. The CDR3 is CASSQLDRNNEQFF.

The chain has TRBV6-2 or TRBV6-3 and TRBJ2-1. CDR1 and CDR2 (germline): MNHEY, SVGEGT. The CDR3 is 13 residues long. CDR3 in amino acids: CASASNSYNEQFF.

This rearrangement joins TRBV23-1 to TRBJ2-7; TCRdb indicates TRBD1, and absent DNA this call remains unverified. Being an ORF, TRBV23-1 has a function that is uncertain. The CDR3 runs 20 residues. This CDR3 reads CASSQVDSGHLKFKSYEQYF.

The chain couples TRBV4-3 to TRBJ2-3; TCRdb's D gene call, TRBD1, goes unchecked for lack of DNA. Per the germline V gene, CDR1 is LGHNA and CDR2 is YSLEER. The CDR3 totals 15 residues. The CDR3 protein is CASSQGLGDTDTQYF.

This chain connects TRBV9 to TRBJ2-1; no DNA is available, so the TRBD1 call from TCRdb remains unchecked. CDR3 length equals 14 residues. Per the germline V gene, CDR1 is SGDLS and CDR2 is YYNGEE. This CDR3 reads CASSFGQGHNEQFF. Supplemented by reference TRBV9 and TRBJ2-1, the full variable domain reads DSGVTQTPKHLITATGQRVTLRCSPRSGDLSVYWYQQSLDQGLQFLIQYYNGEERAKGNILERFSAQQFPDLHSELNLSSLELGDSALYFCASSFGQGHNEQFFGPGTRLTVL.

This chain uses TRBV20-1 with TRBJ2-1; as DNA is missing, the TRBD2 call by TCRdb cannot be tested. The CDR3 has 14 residues. The germline gives CDR1 DFQATT, CDR2 SNEGSKA (reference sequence). CDR3 sequence: CSAPLGREVNEQFF.

V and J are TRBV6-4 and TRBJ1-4; with no DNA, the TCRdb D assignment of TRBD1 cannot be verified. Germline CDR1 and CDR2: MRHNA and SNTAGT. The CDR3 runs 16 residues. CDR3 sequence reads: CASSDEPGATNEKLFF.

The genes are TRBV7-6 and TRBJ1-5. Germline assignment: CDR1 SGHVS and CDR2 FNYEAQ. The CDR3 is 14 residues long. The chain's CDR3 is CASSSGRSNQPQHF.

The chain combines TRBV9 with TRBJ2-1; as DNA is missing, the TRBD2 call by TCRdb cannot be tested. CDR3 size: 15 residues. CDR1 is SGDLS, CDR2 YYNGEE, per germline. CDR3 protein: CASSAYPAGRIEQFF.

The CDR3 region is CASSQTANGRWETQYF. The chain recombines TRBV11-2 with TRBJ2-5; the D call of TRBD2 rests on TCRdb alone, since no DNA is present to check it. The CDR3 length is 16 residues. Germline V gives CDR1 SGHAT, CDR2 FQNNGV.

This chain joins TRBV27 and TRBJ1-5. Germline CDR1 and CDR2: MNHEY and SMNVEV (reference sequence). The CDR3 covers 14 residues. The CDR3 protein is CASSLWGSNQPQHF.

The chain employs TRBV5-4 and TRBJ2-2; the TCRdb call, TRBD1, lacks DNA for checking. Looked up from germline, CDR1 is SGHNT and CDR2 is YYREEE (reference sequence). CDR3 size: 18 residues. The CDR3 region is CASSLYRPGGSGTGELFF.

This chain joins TRBV7-3 and TRBJ2-1; the D gene TCRdb calls, TRBD1, cannot be checked with no DNA. CDR1 is SGHTA and CDR2 is FQGTGA in the germline V gene. The CDR3 length is 15 residues. CDR3: CASSLEPGAHNEQFF. The full variable domain, with the rest looked up from reference TRBV7-3 and TRBJ2-1, is GAGVSQTPSNKVTEKGKYVELRCDPISGHTALYWYRQSLGQGPEFLIYFQGTGAADDSGLPNDRFFAVRPEGSVSTLKIQRTERGDSAVYLCASSLEPGAHNEQFFGPGTRLTVL.

V usage is TRBV6-5 and J usage is TRBJ2-1; checking the TCRdb D call of TRBD1 is not possible without DNA. The CDR3 contains 17 residues. Germline V gene lookup returns CDR1 MNHEY and CDR2 SVGAGI. CDR3: CASSYSIQSDSYNEQFF.

The V gene is TRBV27, the J gene TRBJ1-6; TCRdb's D gene call, TRBD1, goes unchecked for lack of DNA. Per the germline V gene, CDR1 is MNHEY and CDR2 is SMNVEV (reference sequence). CDR3 length: 14 residues. The CDR3 reads CASTPGGVGSPLHF.

This rearrangement joins TRBV19 to TRBJ2-7; without DNA, the TCRdb call of TRBD2 cannot be checked. Germline values: CDR1 LNHDA, CDR2 SQIVND (reference sequence). This CDR3 is 14 amino acids long. CDR3 sequence: CASSSGLDYYEQYF.